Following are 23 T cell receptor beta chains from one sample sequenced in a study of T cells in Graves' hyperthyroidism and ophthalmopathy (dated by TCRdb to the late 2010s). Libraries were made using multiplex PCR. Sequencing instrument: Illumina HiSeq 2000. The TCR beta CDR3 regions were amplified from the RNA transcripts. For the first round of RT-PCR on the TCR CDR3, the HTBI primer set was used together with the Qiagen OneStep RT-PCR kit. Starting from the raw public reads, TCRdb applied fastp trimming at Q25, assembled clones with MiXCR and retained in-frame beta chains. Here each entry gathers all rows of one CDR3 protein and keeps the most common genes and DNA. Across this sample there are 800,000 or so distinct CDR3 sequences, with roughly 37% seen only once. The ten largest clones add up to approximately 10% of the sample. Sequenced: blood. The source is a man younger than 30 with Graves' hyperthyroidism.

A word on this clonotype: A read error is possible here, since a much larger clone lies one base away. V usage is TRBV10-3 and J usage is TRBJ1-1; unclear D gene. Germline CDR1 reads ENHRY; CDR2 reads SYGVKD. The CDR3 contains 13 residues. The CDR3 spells CAIGEHVTGEAFF. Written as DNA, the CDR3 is TGTGCCATCGGTGAGCACGTTACCGGGGAAGCTTTCTTT.

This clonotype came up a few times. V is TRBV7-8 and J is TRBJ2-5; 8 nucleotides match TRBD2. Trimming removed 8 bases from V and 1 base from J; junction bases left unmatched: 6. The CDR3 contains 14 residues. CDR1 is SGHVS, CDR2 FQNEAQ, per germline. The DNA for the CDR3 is TGTGCCAGCGGACCTAGCGGGTTCCAAGAGACCCAGTACTTC. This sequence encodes CASGPSGFQETQYF.

In DNA form, the CDR3 reads TGCAGTGCTTCTCTCGAGTGGGCCCCCTACGAGCAGTACTTC. This codes for CSASLEWAPYEQYF. The V gene is TRBV20-1, the J gene TRBJ2-7; D is ambiguous. V was pared by 5 bases and J by 2 bases, with 16 bases between. Germline CDR1 and CDR2: DFQATT and SNEGSKA (reference sequence). CDR3 length equals 14 residues.

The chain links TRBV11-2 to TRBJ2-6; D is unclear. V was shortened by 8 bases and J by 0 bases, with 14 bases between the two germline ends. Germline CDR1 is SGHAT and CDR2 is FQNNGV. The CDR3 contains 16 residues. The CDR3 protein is CASLAGPNSGANVLTF. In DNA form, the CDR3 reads TGTGCCAGCCTGGCAGGCCCTAACTCTGGGGCCAACGTCCTGACTTTC.

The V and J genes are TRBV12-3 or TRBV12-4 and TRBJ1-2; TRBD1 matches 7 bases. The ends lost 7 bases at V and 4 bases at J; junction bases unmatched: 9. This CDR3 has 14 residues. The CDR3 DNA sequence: TGTGCCAGCACCCAGGGGGTATTTGGCTATGGCTACACCTTC. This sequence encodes CASTQGVFGYGYTF.

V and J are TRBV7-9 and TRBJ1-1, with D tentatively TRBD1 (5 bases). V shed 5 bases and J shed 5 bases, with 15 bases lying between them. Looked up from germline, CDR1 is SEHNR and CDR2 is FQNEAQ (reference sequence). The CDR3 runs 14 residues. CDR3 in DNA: TGTGCCAGCAGCCCCACTGCAGGGAATACTGAAGCTTTCTTT. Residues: CASSPTAGNTEAFF. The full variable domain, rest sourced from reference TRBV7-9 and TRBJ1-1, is DTGVSQNPRHKITKRGQNVTFRCDPISEHNRLYWYRQTLGQGPEFLTYFQNEAQLEKSRLLSDRFSAERPKGSFSTLEIQRTEQGDSAMYLCASSPTAGNTEAFFGQGTRLTVV.

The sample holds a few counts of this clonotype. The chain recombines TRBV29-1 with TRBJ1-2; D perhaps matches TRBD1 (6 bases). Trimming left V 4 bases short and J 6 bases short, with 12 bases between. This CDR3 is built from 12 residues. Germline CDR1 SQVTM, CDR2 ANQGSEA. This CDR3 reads CSVVEGQNGYTF. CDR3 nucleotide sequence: TGCAGCGTTGTTGAAGGACAGAATGGCTACACCTTC.

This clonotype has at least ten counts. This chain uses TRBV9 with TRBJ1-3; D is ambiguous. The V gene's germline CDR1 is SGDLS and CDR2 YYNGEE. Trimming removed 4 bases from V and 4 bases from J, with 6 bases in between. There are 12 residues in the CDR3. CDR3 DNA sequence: TGTGCCAGCAGCCCGGAGGGAAACACCATATATTTT. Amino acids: CASSPEGNTIYF.

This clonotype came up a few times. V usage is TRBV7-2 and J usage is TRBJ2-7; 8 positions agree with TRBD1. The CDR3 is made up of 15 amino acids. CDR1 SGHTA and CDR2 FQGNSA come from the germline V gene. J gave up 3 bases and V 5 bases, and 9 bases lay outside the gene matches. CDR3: CASSPTGTGIYEQYF. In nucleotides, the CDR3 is TGTGCCAGCAGCCCTACCGGGACAGGTATCTACGAGCAGTACTTC.

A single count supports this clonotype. The CDR3 spells CASSQVPPGRGSTEAFF. The CDR3 bases are TGTGCCAGCAGCCAAGTTCCCCCAGGGCGTGGATCCACTGAAGCTTTCTTT. The rearrangement links TRBV4-2 to TRBJ1-1; TRBD1 might be the D (5 bases). V was clipped by 1 base and J by 4 bases, with 19 bases between them. The CDR3 has 17 amino acids. The germline V gene has CDR1 LGHNA and CDR2 YNFKEQ.

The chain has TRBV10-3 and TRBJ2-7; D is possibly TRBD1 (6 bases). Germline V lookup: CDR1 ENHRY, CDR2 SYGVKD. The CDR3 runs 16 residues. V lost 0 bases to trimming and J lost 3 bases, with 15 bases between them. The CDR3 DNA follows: TGTGCCATCAGTGAGTCGCAGACAGGAGAAATCTACGAGCAGTACTTC. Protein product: CAISESQTGEIYEQYF.

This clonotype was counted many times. Here the CDR3 reads CSVISRGANTGELFF. DNA of the CDR3: TGCAGCGTCATCAGTCGCGGGGCTAACACCGGGGAGCTGTTTTTT. The V call is TRBV29-1, the J call TRBJ2-2; possible D gene TRBD2, 6 bases. Germline lookup yields CDR1 SQVTM and CDR2 ANQGSEA. Trimming left V 6 bases short and J 2 bases short, with 16 bases between. This CDR3 region has 15 residues.

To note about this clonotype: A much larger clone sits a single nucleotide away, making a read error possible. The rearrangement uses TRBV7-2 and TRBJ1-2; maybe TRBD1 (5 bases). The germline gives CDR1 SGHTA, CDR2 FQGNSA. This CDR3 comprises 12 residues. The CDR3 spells CASLTRDYGHTF. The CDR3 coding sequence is TGTGCCAGCCTTACCAGGGACTATGGCCACACCTTC.

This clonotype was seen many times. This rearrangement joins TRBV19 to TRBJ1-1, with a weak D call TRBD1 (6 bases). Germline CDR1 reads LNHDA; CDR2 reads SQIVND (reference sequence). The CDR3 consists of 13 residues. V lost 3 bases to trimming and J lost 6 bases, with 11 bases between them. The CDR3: CASSIGGVPEAFF. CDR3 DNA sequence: TGTGCCAGTAGTATTGGGGGCGTACCTGAAGCTTTCTTT.

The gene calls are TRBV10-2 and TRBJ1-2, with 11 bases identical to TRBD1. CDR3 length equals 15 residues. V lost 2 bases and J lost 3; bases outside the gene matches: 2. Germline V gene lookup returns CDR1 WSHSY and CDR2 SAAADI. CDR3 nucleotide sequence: TGCGCCAGCAGTGAGACGGGACAGGGGGACTATGGCTACACCTTC. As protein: CASSETGQGDYGYTF.

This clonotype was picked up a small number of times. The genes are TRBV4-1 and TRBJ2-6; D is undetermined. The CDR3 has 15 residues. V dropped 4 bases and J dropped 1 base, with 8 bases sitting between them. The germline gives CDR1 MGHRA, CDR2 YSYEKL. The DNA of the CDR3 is TGCGCCAGCAGCCCCAGCCTGTCTGGGGCCAACGTCCTGACTTTC. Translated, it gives CASSPSLSGANVLTF.

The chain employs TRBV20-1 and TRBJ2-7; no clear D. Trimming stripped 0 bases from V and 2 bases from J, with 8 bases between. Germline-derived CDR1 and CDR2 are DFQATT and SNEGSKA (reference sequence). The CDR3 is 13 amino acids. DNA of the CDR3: TGCAGTGCTAGAGAGGAGTTCGCCTACGAGCAGTACTTC. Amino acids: CSAREEFAYEQYF.

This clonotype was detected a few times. The CDR3 DNA follows: TGTGCCAGCAGCGGACTGACAGGGGCCCCCGGCTCCTACGAGCAGTACTTC. It specifies CASSGLTGAPGSYEQYF. This chain connects TRBV7-9 to TRBJ2-7, with TRBD1 identical over 8 bases. Germline V gene lookup returns CDR1 SEHNR and CDR2 FQNEAQ (reference sequence). This CDR3 is 17 amino acids long. Losses at the gene ends were 5 bases for V and 0 bases for J; bases not matched to a gene: 12. Full variable domain (rest looked up from reference TRBV7-9 and TRBJ2-7): DTGVSQNPRHKITKRGQNVTFRCDPISEHNRLYWYRQTLGQGPEFLTYFQNEAQLEKSRLLSDRFSAERPKGSFSTLEIQRTEQGDSAMYLCASSGLTGAPGSYEQYFGPGTRLTVT.

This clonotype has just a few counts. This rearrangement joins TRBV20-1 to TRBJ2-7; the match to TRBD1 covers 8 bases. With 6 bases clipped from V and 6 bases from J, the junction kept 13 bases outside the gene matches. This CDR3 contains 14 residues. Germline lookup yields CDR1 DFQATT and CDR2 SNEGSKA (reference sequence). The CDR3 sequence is CSATRGAGGPEQYF. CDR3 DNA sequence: TGCAGTGCCACCCGAGGGGCAGGGGGCCCCGAGCAGTACTTC.

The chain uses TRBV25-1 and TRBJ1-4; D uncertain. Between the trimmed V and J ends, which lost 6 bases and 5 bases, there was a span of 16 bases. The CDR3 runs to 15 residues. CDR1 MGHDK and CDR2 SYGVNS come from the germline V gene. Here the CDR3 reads CASSVVAAGNEKLFF. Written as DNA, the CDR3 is TGTGCCAGCAGCGTTGTAGCCGCCGGAAATGAAAAACTGTTTTTT.

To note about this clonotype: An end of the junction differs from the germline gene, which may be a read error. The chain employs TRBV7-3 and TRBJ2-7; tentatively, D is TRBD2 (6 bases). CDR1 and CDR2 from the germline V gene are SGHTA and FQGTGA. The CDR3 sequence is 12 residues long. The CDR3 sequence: CASMAGTGELYF. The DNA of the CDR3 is TGTGCCAGCATGGCGGGAACCGGGGAGCTGTACTTC.

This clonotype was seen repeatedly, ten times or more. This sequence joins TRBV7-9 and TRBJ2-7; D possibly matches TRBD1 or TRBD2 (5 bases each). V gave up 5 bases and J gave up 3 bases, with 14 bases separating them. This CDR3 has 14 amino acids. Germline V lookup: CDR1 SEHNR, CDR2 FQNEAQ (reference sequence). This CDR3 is CASSPWDRLYEQYF. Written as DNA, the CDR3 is TGTGCCAGCAGCCCGTGGGACCGACTCTACGAGCAGTACTTC.

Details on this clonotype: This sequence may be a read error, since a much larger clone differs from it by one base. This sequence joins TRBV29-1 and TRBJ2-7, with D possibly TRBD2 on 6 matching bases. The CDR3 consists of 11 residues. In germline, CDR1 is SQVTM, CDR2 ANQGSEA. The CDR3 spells CGGTRAYEQYF. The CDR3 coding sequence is TGCGGCGGGACGAGGGCCTACGAGCAGTACTTC.